This T cell receptor beta chain was identified during a study of response to subunit inactivated influenza vaccine. Study results and caveats: Authors suggested each seasonal influenza vaccination recruits few new T cells.

About this clonotype itself: Antigen specificity is unknown.

Trimming took 0 bases from V and 5 from J; bases not matched to a gene: 12. Germline V gives CDR1 DFQATT, CDR2 SNEGSKA (reference sequence). The CDR3 has 16 residues. TCRdb re-called the RT-PCR reads through MiXCR, storing one row per CDR3 protein. The sample contains roughly 630,000 distinct CDR3 sequences, less than 15% of which appear only once. This TCR was recovered from a man aged 45-65 years who received an inactivated influenza vaccine. The chain employs TRBV20-1 and TRBJ2-5; 7 positions agree with TRBD1. The input for sequencing was PBMCs from blood, taken approximately 15 days before vaccination. CDR3 nucleotides: TGCAGTGCTAGAGAGTACAGGGGCGTCACGGGGGAGACCCAGTACTTC. This sequence encodes CSAREYRGVTGETQYF.